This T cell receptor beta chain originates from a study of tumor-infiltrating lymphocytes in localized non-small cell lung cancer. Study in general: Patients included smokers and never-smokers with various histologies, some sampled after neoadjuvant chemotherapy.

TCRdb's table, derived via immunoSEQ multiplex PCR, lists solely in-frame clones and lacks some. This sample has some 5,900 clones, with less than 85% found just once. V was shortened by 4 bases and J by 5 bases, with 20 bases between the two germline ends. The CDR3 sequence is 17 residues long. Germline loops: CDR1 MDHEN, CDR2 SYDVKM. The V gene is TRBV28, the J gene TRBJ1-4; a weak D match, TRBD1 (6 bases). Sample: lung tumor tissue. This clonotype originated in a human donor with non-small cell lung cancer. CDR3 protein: CASSSPAGEWGNEKLFF. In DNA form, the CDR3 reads TGTGCCAGCAGTTCCCCGGCAGGGGAATGGGGCAATGAAAAACTGTTTTTT.